Following are 31 T cell receptor beta chains from one sample sequenced in a study of T cell responses to AZD1222 COVID-19 vaccine. TCRdb's table, derived via immunoSEQ multiplex PCR, lists solely in-frame clones and lacks some. The data hold 40,000 to 50,000 clones, with around 80% observed a single time. The sample was peripheral blood, taken 28 days after the second AZD1222 dose. The receptors were sampled from an adult who received the AZD1222 COVID-19 vaccine.

This sequence joins TRBV7-9 and TRBJ1-5; weak D call: TRBD1 (5 bases). The CDR3 totals 13 residues. CDR1 is SEHNR, CDR2 FQNEAQ, per germline (reference sequence). Trimming left V 0 bases short and J 8 bases short, with 8 bases between. The CDR3: CASSLAAGKPQHF. CDR3 bases: TGTGCCAGCAGCTTAGCGGCAGGGAAGCCCCAGCATTTT.

The rearrangement uses TRBV11-2 and TRBJ1-5, with D perhaps TRBD1 (6 bases). Germline V CDR1 and CDR2: SGHAT, FQNNGV. The CDR3 covers 13 residues. V lost 4 bases and J lost 6, with 10 bases in between. CDR3 sequence (DNA): TGTGCCAGCAGCTCGGGGGGCATTCAGCCCCAGCATTTT. This encodes CASSSGGIQPQHF.

The chain combines TRBV9 with TRBJ1-5; D gene uncertain. Per the germline V gene, CDR1 is SGDLS and CDR2 is YYNGEE. Trimming pared 0 bases from V and 0 bases from J, leaving 7 bases between. The CDR3 contains 15 residues. CDR3 sequence reads: CASSVGQNSNQPQHF. CDR3 in DNA: TGTGCCAGCAGCGTAGGGCAGAATAGCAATCAGCCCCAGCATTTT.

The chain has TRBV2 and TRBJ1-2; the D gene is possibly TRBD1 (5 bases). CDR3 size: 14 residues. Trimming removed 4 bases at V and 5 bases at J, with 14 bases between. Germline lookup yields CDR1 SNHLY and CDR2 FYNNEI. CDR3 coding DNA: TGTGCCAGCAGTGTGAGCCCACAGGTTTATGGCTACACCTTC. Translation gives CASSVSPQVYGYTF.

CDR3 residues: CASGLIGLREQYF. The CDR3 DNA is TGTGCCAGCGGATTAATTGGCCTTCGGGAGCAGTACTTC. This chain connects TRBV5-4 to TRBJ2-7; no reliable D call. Between the trimmed V and J ends, which lost 7 bases and 7 bases, there was a span of 18 bases. The germline gives CDR1 SGHNT, CDR2 YYREEE (reference sequence). This CDR3 is 13 amino acids long.

The rearrangement joins TRBV5-1 to TRBJ2-3, with unresolved D. CDR1 and CDR2 (germline): SGHRS, YFSETQ. The CDR3 is 15 amino acids. Trimming shortened V by 2 bases and J by 2 bases, and 12 bases separated the two germline ends. Written as DNA, the CDR3 is TGCGCCAGCAGCTTACGTGGGGTCCCCACAGATACGCAGTATTTT. Translated, it gives CASSLRGVPTDTQYF. Variable domain in full (rest from reference TRBV5-1 and TRBJ2-3): KAGVTQTPRYLIKTRGQQVTLSCSPISGHRSVSWYQQTPGQGLQFLFEYFSETQRNKGNFPGRFSGRQFSNSRSEMNVSTLELGDSALYLCASSLRGVPTDTQYFGPGTRLTVL.

The chain is built from TRBV7-2 and TRBJ1-4; 8 bases match TRBD1. The CDR3 is made up of 14 amino acids. Germline-derived CDR1 and CDR2 are SGHTA and FQGNSA. The V gene end was trimmed by 2 bases and the J gene end by 8 bases; junction bases not matched to a gene: 4. As DNA, the CDR3 is TGTGCCAGCAGCTTATCAGGGGGCGGCGAAAAACTGTTTTTT. Translating it yields CASSLSGGGEKLFF.

V usage is TRBV5-1 and J usage is TRBJ1-6; TRBD1 aligns across 7 bases. The CDR3 contains 13 residues. V shed 7 bases, J shed 5 bases, and the junction held 3 bases outside the gene matches. CDR1 is SGHRS and CDR2 is YFSETQ in the germline V gene. CDR3 nucleotide sequence: TGCGCCAGCCAGGGGGTAAATAATTCACCCCTCCACTTT. Its translation: CASQGVNNSPLHF.

V gene TRBV6-5 combines with J gene TRBJ2-2, with TRBD2 matching over 7 bases. This CDR3 comprises 15 residues. Germline trimming cut 6 bases from V and 4 bases from J; bases unmatched to any gene: 8. The germline gives CDR1 MNHEY, CDR2 SVGAGI. In nucleotides, the CDR3 is TGTGCCAGCAGCTTACTAGCGAGCAGCACCGGGGAGCTGTTTTTT. Translating it yields CASSLLASSTGELFF.

The V call is TRBV5-4, the J call TRBJ1-2; 7 positions agree with TRBD1. V was pared by 0 bases and J by 2 bases, with 4 bases of the junction left unmatched. This CDR3 spans 15 amino acids. Per the germline V gene, CDR1 is SGHNT and CDR2 is YYREEE (reference sequence). CDR3 nucleotide sequence: TGTGCCAGCAGCTTGGGCAGGGGGAACAACTATGGCTACACCTTC. Amino acid sequence: CASSLGRGNNYGYTF.

V gene TRBV24-1 combines with J gene TRBJ1-5; maybe TRBD1 (5 bases). Germline CDR1 and CDR2: KGHDR and SFDVKD. The CDR3 loop spans 15 amino acids. Deletions cut 4 bases from V and 3 bases from J, with 12 bases between. The CDR3 here is CATSENTGPNQPQHF. The CDR3 DNA reads TGTGCCACCAGTGAGAACACAGGCCCCAATCAGCCCCAGCATTTT.

The chain employs TRBV18 and TRBJ1-1, with D hard to call. This CDR3 is built from 13 residues. Germline V lookup: CDR1 KGHSH, CDR2 LQKENI. The V and J ends lost 1 base and 3 bases respectively, with 6 bases between them. CDR3 in amino acids: CASSPQRDTEAFF. The CDR3, as DNA: TGTGCCAGCTCACCACAGAGGGACACTGAAGCTTTCTTT.

The chain links TRBV4-2 to TRBJ2-7; 10 nucleotides line up with TRBD1. In germline, CDR1 is LGHNA, CDR2 YNFKEQ. This CDR3 is 14 amino acids long. V shed 4 bases, J shed 2 bases, and the junction held 2 bases outside the gene matches. In DNA, the CDR3 is TGTGCCAGCAGCCTAGACAGGGGGCCCTACGAGCAGTACTTC. Its translation: CASSLDRGPYEQYF.

The genes are TRBV5-1 and TRBJ1-5; D call uncertain. CDR1 is SGHRS, CDR2 YFSETQ, per germline. The CDR3 spans 15 residues. With 0 bases removed from V and 1 base from J, the gap between germline ends came to 8 bases. The chain's CDR3 is CASSLAGGSNQPQHF. In DNA form, the CDR3 reads TGCGCCAGCAGCTTGGCCGGAGGGAGCAATCAGCCCCAGCATTTT.

This clone was counted only a few times. The chain is built from TRBV18 and TRBJ1-2; 12 bases map to TRBD1. The CDR3 totals 17 residues. Germline assignment: CDR1 KGHSH and CDR2 LQKENI. V gave up 4 bases and J gave up 3 bases; unmatched junction bases: 9. CDR3 sequence (DNA): TGTGCCAGCTCACTCATACCGGGACAGGGGGCGGACTATGGCTACACCTTC. This encodes CASSLIPGQGADYGYTF.

J is TRBJ1-1 and V is TRBV6-5; TRBD1 agrees at 11 bases. This CDR3 has 15 residues. From germline, CDR1 is MNHEY and CDR2 SVGAGI. The junction had 6 bases not matched to a gene; V was cut back by 5 bases and J by 4 bases. The CDR3 loop is CASSLGGTGGTEAFF. The CDR3 DNA reads as TGTGCCAGCAGTCTTGGGGGGACAGGGGGCACTGAAGCTTTCTTT.

The J gene is TRBJ2-2, the V gene TRBV15; 8 bases map to TRBD2. CDR3 length equals 15 residues. After removal of 8 bases from V and 2 bases from J, the junction contained 7 bases not matched to a gene. Germline V gene sequence: CDR1 LNHNV, CDR2 YYDKDF (reference sequence). DNA of the CDR3: TGTGCCACCGTTCGGGGGGGCCCTAACACCGGGGAGCTGTTTTTT. As protein: CATVRGGPNTGELFF. Supplemented by reference TRBV15 and TRBJ2-2, the full variable domain reads DAMVIQNPRYQVTQFGKPVTLSCSQTLNHNVMYWYQQKSSQAPKLLFHYYDKDFNNEADTPDNFQSRRPNTSFCFLDIRSPGLGDTAMYLCATVRGGPNTGELFFGEGSRLTVL.

The gene calls are TRBV10-3 and TRBJ1-5; 9 bases fit TRBD1. V dropped 3 bases and J dropped 6; count of bases not matched to a gene: 9. CDR1 and CDR2 from the germline V gene are ENHRY and SYGVKD. The CDR3 runs 16 residues. This CDR3 is CAISEDPGQGGQPQHF. For the CDR3, the DNA is TGTGCCATCAGTGAAGATCCGGGACAGGGAGGTCAGCCCCAGCATTTT.

This chain links TRBV28 with TRBJ2-1; 11 positions match TRBD2. J lost 0 bases, V lost 5 bases, and 3 bases had no gene match. Germline CDR1 MDHEN, CDR2 SYDVKM. The length of the CDR3 is 16 residues. The CDR3 here is CASSPSGGTSYNEQFF. DNA of the CDR3: TGTGCCAGCAGTCCTAGCGGGGGGACCTCCTACAATGAGCAGTTCTTC. Variable domain in full (rest from reference TRBV28 and TRBJ2-1): DVKVTQSSRYLVKRTGEKVFLECVQDMDHENMFWYRQDPGLGLRLIYFSYDVKMKEKGDIPEGYSVSREKKERFSLILESASTNQTSMYLCASSPSGGTSYNEQFFGPGTRLTVL.

The chain carries TRBV7-8 and TRBJ2-7; 8 nucleotides match TRBD2. V gave up 5 bases and J gave up 2 bases; unmatched junction bases: 11. The CDR3 runs 16 residues. Per the germline V gene, CDR1 is SGHVS and CDR2 is FQNEAQ. The CDR3 DNA reads as TGTGCCAGCAGCCCCCGGGGGGGCCAAATAACCTACGAGCAGTACTTC. Translation: CASSPRGGQITYEQYF.

V gene TRBV5-6 combines with J gene TRBJ1-5, with no clear D. Trimming removed 4 bases at V and 6 bases at J, with 11 bases between. CDR1 and CDR2 from the germline V gene are SGHDT and YYEEEE. The CDR3 has 13 residues. CDR3: CASSTRPGQPQHF. The CDR3 DNA is TGTGCCAGCAGCACGAGGCCGGGTCAGCCCCAGCATTTT.

This chain links TRBV4-2 with TRBJ1-1; 9 bases are shared with TRBD1. The CDR3 extends over 20 amino acids. After removal of 3 bases from V and 3 bases from J, the junction contained 20 bases not matched to a gene. Per the germline V gene, CDR1 is LGHNA and CDR2 is YNFKEQ. As DNA, the CDR3 is TGTGCCAGCAGCCATCCATGGGCCGGGACAGGGATCGGAGGGGACACTGAAGCTTTCTTT. Protein product: CASSHPWAGTGIGGDTEAFF.

There are a few counts of this clone. Germline is not matched at one junction end, which may reflect a read error. The rearrangement uses TRBV6-5 and TRBJ1-6; possible D gene TRBD1, 5 bases. The germline gives CDR1 MNHEY, CDR2 SVGAGI. The CDR3 sequence is 16 residues long. The CDR3 nucleotides are TGTGCCAGCAGTTACTCCGGGGGAGGGTATAGTTCACCCCTCCACTTT. This translates into CASSYSGGGYSSPLHF.

The chain is built from TRBV5-6 and TRBJ1-1; TRBD1 agrees at 9 bases. This CDR3 is 17 amino acids long. Germline V gene lookup returns CDR1 SGHDT and CDR2 YYEEEE. The junction had 12 bases not matched to a gene; V was cut back by 2 bases and J by 4 bases. In DNA, the CDR3 is TGTGCCAGCAGCTTAGGGACCGGGACAGGGTTGAGCACTGAAGCTTTCTTT. It translates to CASSLGTGTGLSTEAFF.

This chain connects TRBV2 to TRBJ2-3, with no clear D. V dropped 8 bases and J dropped 5 bases, with 8 bases sitting between them. From germline, CDR1 is SNHLY and CDR2 FYNNEI. This CDR3 contains 11 residues. Here the CDR3 reads CASGGEDTQYF. CDR3 bases: TGTGCCAGCGGCGGAGAAGATACGCAGTATTTT.

V usage is TRBV2 and J usage is TRBJ1-5; TRBD1 agrees at 7 bases. Germline CDR1 and CDR2: SNHLY and FYNNEI. This CDR3 has 14 residues. Trimming cost V 7 bases and J 5 bases; bases outside gene matches: 8. The CDR3 region has the DNA TGTGCCAGCACCCTAGGGGGCGCGGATCAGCCCCAGCATTTT. Its protein product is CASTLGGADQPQHF.

Only one count was recorded for this clone. The chain has TRBV14 and TRBJ2-7; 11 bases line up with TRBD1. CDR3 size: 20 residues. The germline gives CDR1 SGHDN, CDR2 FVKESK. The junction had 22 bases not matched to a gene; V was cut back by 5 bases and J by 4 bases. Here the CDR3 DNA reads TGTGCCAGCAGCAACCTATTATCCGGGACAGGGGGGGACCCACGGTACGAGCAGTACTTC. Its protein is CASSNLLSGTGGDPRYEQYF.

The chain links TRBV13 to TRBJ2-3; 8 nucleotides match TRBD2. The germline V gene has CDR1 PRHDT and CDR2 FYEKMQ (reference sequence). The CDR3 sequence is 18 residues long. Trimming at V came to 8 bases and at J to 0 bases, leaving 16 bases not matched to a gene. For the CDR3, the DNA is TGTGCCAGCTTTACCCGGCCCCCTAGCGGGTTTAGCACAGATACGCAGTATTTT. Translating gives CASFTRPPSGFSTDTQYF.

This clone was counted a few times. The gene calls are TRBV6-1 and TRBJ2-1; D uncertain. Germline V lookup: CDR1 MNHNS, CDR2 SASEGT. The CDR3 covers 13 residues. Trimming stripped 3 bases from V and 5 bases from J, with 8 bases between. CDR3 protein: CASSDKGNNEQFF. The DNA for the CDR3 is TGTGCCAGCAGTGATAAGGGCAACAATGAGCAGTTCTTC.

This chain joins TRBV21-1 and TRBJ2-1; the table gives TRBD2 as D, unverified against the DNA. TRBV21-1 is a recognized pseudogene. The CDR3 is made up of 15 amino acids. The chain's CDR3 is CASSKLGGEYNEQFF. The CDR3 bases are TGTGCCAGCAGCAAACTGGGCGGGGAATACAATGAGCAGTTCTTC.

The rearrangement joins TRBV29-1 to TRBJ1-2; D is unresolved. CDR3 length: 12 amino acids. V lost 6 bases and J 3 bases, leaving 11 bases between the germline ends. Germline assignment: CDR1 SQVTM and CDR2 ANQGSEA. DNA of the CDR3: TGCAGCGTCCCCGAGGGTTACTATGGCTACACCTTC. Protein: CSVPEGYYGYTF. The full variable domain, its missing parts supplied by reference TRBV29-1 and TRBJ1-2, is SAVISQKPSRDICQRGTSLTIQCQVDSQVTMMFWYRQQPGQSLTLIATANQGSEATYESGFVIDKFPISRPNLTFSTLTVSNMSPEDSSIYLCSVPEGYYGYTFGSGTRLTVV.